Given below is one T cell receptor beta chain in context. A few counts support this clonotype. This receptor's antigen is unknown. No much larger clone is present one base from it, and per-base qualities are unavailable. Library preparation used RACE. TCRdb shows the sequencer as NextSeq 500. During library preparation, unique molecular identifiers were attached to individual cDNA molecules so that TCRs could be counted in a quantitative, reproducible way. From each blood RNA sample, both TCR alpha and TCR beta chains were sequenced. For the original study's pipeline: The median number of TCRs per sample was approximately 98,000, ranging from 23,224 to 690,600. V, J and CDR3 annotation of the TCR reads was carried out using the Decombinator software suite. To make PS versus PT1 abundance plots, every sample was subsampled to the same number of TCRs (28,000). Expanded TCRs were defined as absent before sensitization and observed at least eight times at the 2-week time point. TCRdb itself trimmed the public reads at Q25 with fastp, ran MiXCR and retained productive beta chains. A single entry per CDR3 protein holds the most common genes and DNA from its merged rows. TCRdb, not the original authors, processed these V and J calls. For this sample there are about 190,000 distinct CDR3 sequences; 24% appear just once. Together, the top ten hold roughly 2.5% of the sample.

This sample stems from a study of human T cells and chemical hapten exposure (dated by TCRdb to the early 2020s). With respect to the entire study: For sensitization, 2% DPC in acetone was applied to a 2 cm by 2 cm area of upper inner arm skin. Patient blood was sampled pre-sensitization (week 0) and at 2, 6 and about 24 weeks after DPC sensitization. This study followed changes in the peripheral blood TCR repertoire in vivo during primary and secondary sensitization of alopecia patients to the hapten diphenylcyclopropenone (DPC). Most of the patients in the cohort were female, and the cohort covered alopecia areata with under or over 50% scalp involvement, alopecia totalis and alopecia universalis. Patch testing on the upper back used Finn chambers containing 0.01% DPC, with scoring done after 6 days according to International Contact Dermatitis Research Group standards. Throughout the approximately 25-week study period, patients were also given weekly therapeutic DPC doses on the scalp. Libraries were pooled for sequencing, and per-sample TCR yields varied mainly because of small differences in library volumes within the pool. Blood for TCR sequencing was provided by twenty-nine alopecia patients at one to four time points (pre-sensitization, 2, 6 and 24 weeks). Findings and caveats that apply to the study as a whole: After repeated subsampling, changes were observed in the strength of the expansion versus patch-test correlation and in the threshold at which the correlation became significant. No change with DPC sensitization was found in the number of TCRs above 1 in 1000 frequency, and no evidence of global repertoire structure alterations was found. Patch test score correlated positively with the number of PT1 expanded TCRs, reaching significance at thresholds 8, 16 and 32 but not at 4. Significantly more large CDR3 similarity clusters were formed by expanded TCRs than by pre-sensitization or healthy control sets, consistent with antigen-driven responses. Because all patients had alopecia, a presumed autoimmune disease, the immune response of the patients might differ from that of healthy individuals.

This specimen's time point label, interpreted: patch test 3, about 24 weeks after DPC sensitization. Explained via the paper, the treatment or condition label denotes: therapeutic diphenylcyclopropenone sensitization with weekly scalp DPC. Blood at each patch-test visit was drawn before the patch test was applied. Patients were considered eligible if aged 18 to 70, diagnosed with alopecia and deemed suitable for DPC therapy, and patients were excluded if pregnant. Total RNA was extracted from unfractionated whole blood that had been collected in Tempus Blood RNA tubes. CDR1 and CDR2 (SGHTA, FQGNSA) derive from the germline V gene. The CDR3 starts with the cysteine, ends with the phenylalanine, and has 17 residues. Just CDR3 DNA is preserved here, 51 bases in frame from base 1. Here V drops 1 base and J drops 4 bases, and the junction holds 9 bases not matched to any gene.

This specimen was whole blood, taken in connection with sensitization to the hapten diphenylcyclopropenone (DPC). This sequence was found in a woman aged 35 to 49 with alopecia areata. Some clones in this sample may be carry-over from other donors' samples. The chain links TRBV7-2 with TRBJ2-5; the junction holds 10 bases that match TRBD2. The CDR3 reads CASSLGLLAGAGETQYF. The DNA is TGTGCCAGCAGCTTAGGGCTCCTAGCGGGAGCGGGAGAGACCCAGTACTTC.